This TCR beta chain was recovered during a study of blood T cell repertoires in COVID-19. Study background: Italy, Spain and the United States were the sources of the convalescent and acute COVID-19 samples. The analysed material was cDNA or gDNA that came from T cells, B-cell-depleted T cells, or PBMCs.

This table comes from immunoSEQ multiplex PCR, and its TCRdb copy is limited to in-frame clones, with some not included. Of approximately 530,000 clones in the sample, roughly nine tenths are singletons; the top ten hold 7.5% to 9.5%. Germline V lookup: CDR1 SGHTA, CDR2 FQGTGA. Trimming stripped 4 bases from V and 8 bases from J, with 14 bases between. This CDR3 region has 13 residues. The V gene is TRBV7-3, the J gene TRBJ1-2; D call uncertain. The clonotype comes from a woman between 45 and 60 years old with COVID-19, enrolled during active disease. Sequencing was carried out using peripheral blood. The DNA of the CDR3 is TGTGCCAGCAGCTCCCCAGGAGGAGGCGGCTACACCTTC. Protein: CASSSPGGGGYTF.